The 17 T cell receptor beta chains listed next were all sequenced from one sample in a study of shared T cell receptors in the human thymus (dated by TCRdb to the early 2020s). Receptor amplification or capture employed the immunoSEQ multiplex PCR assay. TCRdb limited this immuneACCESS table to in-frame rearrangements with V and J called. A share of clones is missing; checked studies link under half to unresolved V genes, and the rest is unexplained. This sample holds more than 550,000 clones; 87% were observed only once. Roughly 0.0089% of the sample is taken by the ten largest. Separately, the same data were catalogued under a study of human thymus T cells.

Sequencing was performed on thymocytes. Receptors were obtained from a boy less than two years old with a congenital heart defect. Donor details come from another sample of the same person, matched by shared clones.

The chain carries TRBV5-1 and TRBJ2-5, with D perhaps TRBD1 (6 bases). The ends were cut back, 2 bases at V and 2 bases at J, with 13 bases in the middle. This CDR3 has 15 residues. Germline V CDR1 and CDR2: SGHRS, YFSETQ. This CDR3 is CASSLAGTLQETQYF. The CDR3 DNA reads TGCGCCAGCAGCTTAGCCGGGACACTACAAGAGACCCAGTACTTC.

CDR3 bases: TGTGCCAGCAGCACACTCCGGCGTGGGACAGGCCATTACGAGCAGTACTTC. It translates to CASSTLRRGTGHYEQYF. The chain recombines TRBV7-9 with TRBJ2-7; 8 nucleotides line up with TRBD1. J was trimmed by 4 bases and V by 5 bases; bases with no gene match: 16. The CDR3 sequence is 17 residues long. CDR1 SEHNR and CDR2 FQNEAQ come from the germline V gene (reference sequence).

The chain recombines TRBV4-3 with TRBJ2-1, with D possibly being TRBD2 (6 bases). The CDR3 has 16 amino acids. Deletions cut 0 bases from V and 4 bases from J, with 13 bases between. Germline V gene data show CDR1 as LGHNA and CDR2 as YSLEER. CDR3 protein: CASSQESREQYNEQFF. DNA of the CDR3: TGCGCCAGCAGCCAAGAGAGTCGGGAGCAATACAATGAGCAGTTCTTC.

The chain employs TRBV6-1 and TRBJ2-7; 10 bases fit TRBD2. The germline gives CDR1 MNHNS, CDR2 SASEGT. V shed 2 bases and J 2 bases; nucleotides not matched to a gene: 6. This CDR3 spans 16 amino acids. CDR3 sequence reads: CASSEHGLAATYEQYF. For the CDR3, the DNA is TGTGCCAGCAGTGAACACGGACTAGCGGCAACCTACGAGCAGTACTTC.

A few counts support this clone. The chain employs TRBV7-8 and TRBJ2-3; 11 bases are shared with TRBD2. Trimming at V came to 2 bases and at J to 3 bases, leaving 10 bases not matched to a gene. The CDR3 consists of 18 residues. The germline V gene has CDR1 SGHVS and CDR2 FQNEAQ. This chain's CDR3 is CASSLWGSGGAGTDTQYF. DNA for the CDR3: TGTGCCAGCAGCTTATGGGGTAGCGGGGGGGCCGGGACAGATACGCAGTATTTT.

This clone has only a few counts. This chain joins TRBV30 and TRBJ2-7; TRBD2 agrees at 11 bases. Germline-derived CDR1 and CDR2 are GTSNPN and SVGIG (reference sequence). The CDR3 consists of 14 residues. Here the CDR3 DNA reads TGTCCAAAGAGCCGACTAGCGGGAATTTACGAGCAGTACTTC. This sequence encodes CPKSRLAGIYEQYF.

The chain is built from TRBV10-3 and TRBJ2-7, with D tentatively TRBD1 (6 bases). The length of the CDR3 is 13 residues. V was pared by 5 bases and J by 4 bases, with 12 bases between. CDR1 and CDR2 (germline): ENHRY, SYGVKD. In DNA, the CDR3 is TGTGCCATCAGTAGGACAGAAGTTTACGAGCAGTACTTC. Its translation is CAISRTEVYEQYF.

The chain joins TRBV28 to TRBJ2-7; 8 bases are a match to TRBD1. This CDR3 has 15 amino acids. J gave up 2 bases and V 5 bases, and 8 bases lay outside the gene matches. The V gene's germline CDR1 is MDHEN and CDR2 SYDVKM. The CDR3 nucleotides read TGTGCCAGCAGTCTAACAGGGGGTACGACCTACGAGCAGTACTTC. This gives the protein CASSLTGGTTYEQYF.

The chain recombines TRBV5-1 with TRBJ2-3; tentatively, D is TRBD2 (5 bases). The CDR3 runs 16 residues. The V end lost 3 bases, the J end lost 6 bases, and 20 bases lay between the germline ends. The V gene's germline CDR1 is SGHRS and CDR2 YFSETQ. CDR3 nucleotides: TGCGCCAGCAGCTGCGGTTGCCCGGGATGTGCGGATACGCAGTATTTT. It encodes CASSCGCPGCADTQYF.

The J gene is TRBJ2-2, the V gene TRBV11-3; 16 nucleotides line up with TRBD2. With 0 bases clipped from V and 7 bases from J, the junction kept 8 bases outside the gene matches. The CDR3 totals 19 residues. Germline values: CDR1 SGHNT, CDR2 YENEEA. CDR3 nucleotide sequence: TGTGCCAGCAGCTTAGATCAGGGGACTAGCGGGAGGGCCGACGGGGAGCTGTTTTTT. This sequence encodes CASSLDQGTSGRADGELFF.

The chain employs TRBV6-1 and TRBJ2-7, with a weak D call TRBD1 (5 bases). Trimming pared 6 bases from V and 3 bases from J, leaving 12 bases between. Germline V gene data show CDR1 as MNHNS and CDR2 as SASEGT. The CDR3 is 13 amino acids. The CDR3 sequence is CASRVQDIYEQYF. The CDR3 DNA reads TGTGCCAGCAGGGTACAGGACATCTACGAGCAGTACTTC.

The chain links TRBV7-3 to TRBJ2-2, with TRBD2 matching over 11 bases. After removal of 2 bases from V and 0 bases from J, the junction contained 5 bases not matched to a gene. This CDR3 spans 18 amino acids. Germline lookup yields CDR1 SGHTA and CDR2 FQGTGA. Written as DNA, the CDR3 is TGTGCCAGCAGCTTATGGGCTAGCGGGGGGTCGAACACCGGGGAGCTGTTTTTT. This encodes CASSLWASGGSNTGELFF.

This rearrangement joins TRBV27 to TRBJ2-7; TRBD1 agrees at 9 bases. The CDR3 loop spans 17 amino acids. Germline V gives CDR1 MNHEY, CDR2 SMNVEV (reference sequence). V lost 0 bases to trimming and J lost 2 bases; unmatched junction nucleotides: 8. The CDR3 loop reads CASSLSPTGGTTYEQYF. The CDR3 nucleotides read TGTGCCAGCAGTTTATCCCCCACAGGGGGCACAACCTACGAGCAGTACTTC.

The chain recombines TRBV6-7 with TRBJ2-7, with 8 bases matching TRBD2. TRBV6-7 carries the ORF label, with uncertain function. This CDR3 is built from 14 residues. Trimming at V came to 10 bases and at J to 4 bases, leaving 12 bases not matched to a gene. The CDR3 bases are TGTGCCACTGTCCGGGGGGGAGGCCGATACGAGCAGTACTTC. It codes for CATVRGGGRYEQYF.

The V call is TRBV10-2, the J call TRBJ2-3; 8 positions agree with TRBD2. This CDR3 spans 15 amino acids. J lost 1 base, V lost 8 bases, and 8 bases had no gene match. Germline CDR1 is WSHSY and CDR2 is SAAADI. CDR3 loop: CASCMREVGTDTQYF. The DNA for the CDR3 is TGCGCCAGCTGTATGCGGGAGGTCGGCACAGATACGCAGTATTTT.

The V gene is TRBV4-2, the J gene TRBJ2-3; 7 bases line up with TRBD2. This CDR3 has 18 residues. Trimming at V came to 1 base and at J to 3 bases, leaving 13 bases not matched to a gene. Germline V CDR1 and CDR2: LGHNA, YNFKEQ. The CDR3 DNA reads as TGTGCCAGCAGCCAAGGGGGCCCGTCGCGGGGGAAAACAGATACGCAGTATTTT. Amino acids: CASSQGGPSRGKTDTQYF.

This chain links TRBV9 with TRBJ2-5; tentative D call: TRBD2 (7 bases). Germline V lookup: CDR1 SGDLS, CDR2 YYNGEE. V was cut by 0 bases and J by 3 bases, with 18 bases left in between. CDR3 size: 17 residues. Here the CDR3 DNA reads TGTGCCAGCAGCGTAGTTGGGGGGGGCTGGACCAAAGAGACCCAGTACTTC. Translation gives CASSVVGGGWTKETQYF. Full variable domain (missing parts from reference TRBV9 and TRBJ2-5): DSGVTQTPKHLITATGQRVTLRCSPRSGDLSVYWYQQSLDQGLQFLIQYYNGEERAKGNILERFSAQQFPDLHSELNLSSLELGDSALYFCASSVVGGGWTKETQYFGPGTRLLVL.